Listed below are T cell receptor beta chains from one sample, sequenced in a study of radiotherapy plus CTLA-4 blockade in lung cancer. TCRdb's copy holds only in-frame clones and misses some; the assay was immunoSEQ multiplex PCR. The sample lists about 87,000 clones, around 84% occurring once. The sequencing used peripheral blood, collected from a patient treated with radiotherapy plus ipilimumab. These receptors were obtained from a human donor with non-small cell lung cancer that progressed on radiotherapy plus ipilimumab. Each CDR3 is given with its conserved first and last residue. D genes are given only for firm matches. Part of the rows lack a size; the others show once, few, many or a class for expanded clones.

cdr3_length	d_call	v_call	j_call	clone_size	cdr3_nt	cdr3_aa
14	TRBD1	TRBV27	TRBJ2-7	NA	TGTGCCAGCAGTGCCGGACAGGGGGCATACGAGCAGTACTTC	CASSAGQGAYEQYF
17	TRBD2	TRBV2	TRBJ2-1	NA	TGTGCCAGCAGTTTACCCCTAGGTAGCGGGGTCTTTGATGAGCAGTTCTTC	CASSLPLGSGVFDEQFF
16	TRBD2	TRBV9	TRBJ2-3	once	TGTGCCAGCAGCGTAGTAGCGGGGGGCACCACAGATACGCAGTATTTT	CASSVVAGGTTDTQYF
18	NA	TRBV4-1	TRBJ2-7	NA	TGCGCCAGCAGCCAAGATCTCCATCCTAGCCAGGCTGCCTACGAGCAGTACTTC	CASSQDLHPSQAAYEQYF
15	TRBD2	TRBV11-2	TRBJ2-7	NA	TGTGCCAGCAGCGACGGACTAGCGGGAGCGCGGGAGCAGTACTTC	CASSDGLAGAREQYF
15	TRBD1	TRBV5-5	TRBJ1-1	NA	TGTGCCAGCAGCTTTCTTGGGACAGGGCCCACTGAAGCTTTCTTT	CASSFLGTGPTEAFF
16	TRBD2	TRBV7-8	TRBJ2-3	NA	TGTGCCAGCAGCTTAGCGACTAGCGGGAGCACAGATACGCAGTATTTT	CASSLATSGSTDTQYF
14	TRBD1	TRBV27	TRBJ2-7	NA	TGTGCCAGCAGTTTATGGACAGGGGGCGACGAGCAGTACTTC	CASSLWTGGDEQYF
15	TRBD2	TRBV5-1	TRBJ2-1	NA	TGCGCCAGCAGCCCCGGGACTAGCGGGAGTACTGAGCAGTTCTTC	CASSPGTSGSTEQFF
13	NA	TRBV28	TRBJ1-5	few	TGTGCCAGCAGTTTACTCGTGAATCAGCCCCAGCATTTT	CASSLLVNQPQHF
13	NA	TRBV6-5	TRBJ2-7	NA	TGTGCCAGCAGTTATGGGACCATCTACGAGCAGTACTTC	CASSYGTIYEQYF
18	NA	TRBV27	TRBJ1-2	NA	TGTGCCAGCAGTTTCGCAGGTCCCTCGGTTCCTTTCGTCTATGGCTACACCTTC	CASSFAGPSVPFVYGYTF
14	NA	TRBV10-3	TRBJ1-1	NA	TGTGCCATCAGTAGACAGGAGCCTAACACTGAAGCTTTCTTT	CAISRQEPNTEAFF
15	TRBD2	TRBV9	TRBJ2-3	NA	TGTGCCAGCAGCGTAGGGCTAGCGGGCCGAGATACGCAGTATTTT	CASSVGLAGRDTQYF
14	NA	TRBV4-3	TRBJ2-1	NA	TGCGCCAGCAGCCAAGATTACTCCGTGAATGAGCAGTTCTTC	CASSQDYSVNEQFF
16	NA	TRBV6-1	TRBJ1-6	NA	TGTGCCAGCAGTGAAGCCGACGTAGAGGAATTCTCACCCCTCCACTTT	CASSEADVEEFSPLHF
13	NA	TRBV7-9	TRBJ1-2	once	TGTGCCAGCAGCCCCGCAGGGGTCTATGGCTACACCTTC	CASSPAGVYGYTF
14	TRBD1	TRBV27	TRBJ2-7	NA	TGTGCCAGCAGTACAGGACAGGGGGCTCGGGAGCAGTACTTC	CASSTGQGAREQYF
14	NA	TRBV2	TRBJ2-7	NA	TGTGCCAGCAGTCCTGGACTTAGGGGCTACGAGCAGTACTTC	CASSPGLRGYEQYF
15	TRBD1	TRBV25-1	TRBJ1-1	NA	TGTGCCAGCAGCCCAGGCAGGGGGCCGAACACTGAAGCTTTCTTT	CASSPGRGPNTEAFF
12	NA	TRBV30	TRBJ2-3	NA	TGTGCCTGGAGTGTGGCTACAGATACGCAGTATTTT	CAWSVATDTQYF
14	TRBD2	TRBV7-2	TRBJ2-7	NA	TGTGCCAGCAGCTTCACTAGCGGGGGATACGAGCAGTACTTC	CASSFTSGGYEQYF
17	NA	TRBV28	TRBJ2-3	NA	TGTGCCAGCAGTTCGGCCGGACTATATCTCCCCCCAGATACGCAGTATTTT	CASSSAGLYLPPDTQYF